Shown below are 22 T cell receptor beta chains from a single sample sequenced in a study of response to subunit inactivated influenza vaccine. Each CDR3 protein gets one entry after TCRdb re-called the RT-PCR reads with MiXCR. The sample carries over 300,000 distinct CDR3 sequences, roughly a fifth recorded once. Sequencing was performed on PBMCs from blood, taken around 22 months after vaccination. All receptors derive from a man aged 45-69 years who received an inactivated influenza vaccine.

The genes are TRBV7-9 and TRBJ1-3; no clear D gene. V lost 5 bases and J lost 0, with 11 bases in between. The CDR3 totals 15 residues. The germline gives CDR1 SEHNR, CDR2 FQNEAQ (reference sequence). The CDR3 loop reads CASSPDGPSGNTIYF. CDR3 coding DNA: TGTGCCAGCAGCCCAGACGGGCCCTCTGGAAACACCATATATTTT.

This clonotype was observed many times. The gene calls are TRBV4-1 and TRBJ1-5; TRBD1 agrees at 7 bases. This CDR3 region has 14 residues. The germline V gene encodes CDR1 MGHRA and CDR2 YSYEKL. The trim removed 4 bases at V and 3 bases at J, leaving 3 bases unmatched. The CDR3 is CASSPGQVNQPQHF. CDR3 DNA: TGCGCCAGCAGCCCCGGACAGGTCAATCAGCCCCAGCATTTT.

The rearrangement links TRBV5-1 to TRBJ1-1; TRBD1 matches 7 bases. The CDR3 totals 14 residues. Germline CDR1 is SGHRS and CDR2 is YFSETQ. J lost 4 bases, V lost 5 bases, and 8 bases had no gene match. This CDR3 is CASRQRQGGTEAFF. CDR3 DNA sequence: TGCGCCAGCAGACAAAGACAGGGAGGCACTGAAGCTTTCTTT.

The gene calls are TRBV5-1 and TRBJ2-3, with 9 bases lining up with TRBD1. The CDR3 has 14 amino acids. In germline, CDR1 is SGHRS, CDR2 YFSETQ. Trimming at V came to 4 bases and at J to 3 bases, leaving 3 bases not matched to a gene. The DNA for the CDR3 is TGCGCCAGCAGCATACAGGGGGCAACAGATACGCAGTATTTT. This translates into CASSIQGATDTQYF.

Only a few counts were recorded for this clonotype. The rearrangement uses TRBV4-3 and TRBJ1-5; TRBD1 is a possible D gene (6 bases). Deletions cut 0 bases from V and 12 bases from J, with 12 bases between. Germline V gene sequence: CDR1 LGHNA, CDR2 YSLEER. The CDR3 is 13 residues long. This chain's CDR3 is CASSQDQGTLQHF. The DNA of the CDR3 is TGCGCCAGCAGCCAAGATCAGGGGACTCTCCAGCATTTT.

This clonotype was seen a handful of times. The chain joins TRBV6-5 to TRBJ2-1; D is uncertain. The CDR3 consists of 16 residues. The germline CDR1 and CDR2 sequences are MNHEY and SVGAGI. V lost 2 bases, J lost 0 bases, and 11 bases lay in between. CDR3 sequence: CASSYALGHSYNEQFF. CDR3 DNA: TGTGCCAGCAGTTACGCGTTGGGCCACTCCTACAATGAGCAGTTCTTC.

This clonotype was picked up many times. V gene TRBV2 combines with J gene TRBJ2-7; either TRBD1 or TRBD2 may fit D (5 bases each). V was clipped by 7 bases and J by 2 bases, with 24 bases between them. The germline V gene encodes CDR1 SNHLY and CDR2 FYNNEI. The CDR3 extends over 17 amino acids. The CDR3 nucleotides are TGTGCCAGCATTGGGACGCAGGGTTTCCAGCCCACCTACGAGCAGTACTTC. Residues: CASIGTQGFQPTYEQYF. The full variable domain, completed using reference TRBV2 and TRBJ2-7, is EPEVTQTPSHQVTQMGQEVILRCVPISNHLYFYWYRQILGQKVEFLVSFYNNEISEKSEIFDDQFSVERPDGSNFTLKIRSTKLEDSAMYFCASIGTQGFQPTYEQYFGPGTRLTVT.

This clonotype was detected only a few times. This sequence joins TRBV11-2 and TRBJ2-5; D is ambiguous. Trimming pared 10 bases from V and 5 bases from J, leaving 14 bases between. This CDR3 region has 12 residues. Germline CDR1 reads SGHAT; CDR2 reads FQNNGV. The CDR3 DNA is TGTGCCACCAATGGGGAACGGGAGACCCAGTACTTC. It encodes CATNGERETQYF.

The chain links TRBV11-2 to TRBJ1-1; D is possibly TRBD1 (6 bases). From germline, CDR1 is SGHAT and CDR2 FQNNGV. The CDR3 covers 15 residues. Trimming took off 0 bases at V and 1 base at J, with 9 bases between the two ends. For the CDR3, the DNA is TGTGCCAGCAGCTTAGAGTGGGGACAGAACACTGAAGCTTTCTTT. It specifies CASSLEWGQNTEAFF.

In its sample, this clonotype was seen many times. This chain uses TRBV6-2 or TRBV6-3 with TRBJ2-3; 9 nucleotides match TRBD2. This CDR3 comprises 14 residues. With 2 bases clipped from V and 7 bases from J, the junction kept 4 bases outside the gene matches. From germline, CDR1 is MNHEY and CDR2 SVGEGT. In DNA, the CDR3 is TGTGCCAGCAGTTACGGGACTAGCAGGTATACGCAGTATTTT. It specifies CASSYGTSRYTQYF.

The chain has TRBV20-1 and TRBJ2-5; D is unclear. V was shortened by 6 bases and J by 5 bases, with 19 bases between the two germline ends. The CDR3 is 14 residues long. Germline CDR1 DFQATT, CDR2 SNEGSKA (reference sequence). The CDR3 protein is CSAYLTPLTETQYF. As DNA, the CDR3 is TGCAGTGCCTATCTAACGCCCCTCACGGAGACCCAGTACTTC.

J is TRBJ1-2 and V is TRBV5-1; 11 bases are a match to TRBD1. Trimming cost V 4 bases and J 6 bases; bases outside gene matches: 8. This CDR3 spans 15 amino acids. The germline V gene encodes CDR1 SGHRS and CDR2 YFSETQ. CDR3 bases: TGCGCCAGCAGCGGCTCCGGGACAGGGGGGGATGGCTACACCTTC. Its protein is CASSGSGTGGDGYTF. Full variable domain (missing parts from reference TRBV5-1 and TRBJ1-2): KAGVTQTPRYLIKTRGQQVTLSCSPISGHRSVSWYQQTPGQGLQFLFEYFSETQRNKGNFPGRFSGRQFSNSRSEMNVSTLELGDSALYLCASSGSGTGGDGYTFGSGTRLTVV.

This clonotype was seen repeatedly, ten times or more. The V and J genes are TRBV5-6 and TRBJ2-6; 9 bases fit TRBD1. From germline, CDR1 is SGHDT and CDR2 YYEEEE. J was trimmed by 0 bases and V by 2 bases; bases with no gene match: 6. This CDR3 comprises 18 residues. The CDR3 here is CASSLAGTGFSGANVLTF. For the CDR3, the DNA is TGTGCCAGCAGCTTAGCCGGGACAGGGTTCTCTGGGGCCAACGTCCTGACTTTC.

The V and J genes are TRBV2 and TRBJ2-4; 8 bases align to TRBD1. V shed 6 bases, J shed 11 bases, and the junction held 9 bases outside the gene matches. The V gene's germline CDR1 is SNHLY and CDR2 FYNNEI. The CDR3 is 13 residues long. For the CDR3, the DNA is TGTGCCAGCAGGGAAAGACAGGACAGGGTTCAGTACTTC. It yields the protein CASRERQDRVQYF.

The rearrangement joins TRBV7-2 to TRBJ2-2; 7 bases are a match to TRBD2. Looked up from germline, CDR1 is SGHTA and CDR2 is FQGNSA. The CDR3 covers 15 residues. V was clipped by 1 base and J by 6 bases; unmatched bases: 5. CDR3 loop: CASSLVRGGPGELFF. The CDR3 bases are TGTGCCAGCAGCTTAGTAAGGGGAGGGCCCGGGGAGCTGTTTTTT.

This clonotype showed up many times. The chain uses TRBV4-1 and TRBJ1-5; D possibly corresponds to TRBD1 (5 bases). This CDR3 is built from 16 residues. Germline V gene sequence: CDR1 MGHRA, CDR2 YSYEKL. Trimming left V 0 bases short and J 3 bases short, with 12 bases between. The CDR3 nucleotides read TGCGCCAGCAGCCAAGATGTGGGGACCCCCAATCAGCCCCAGCATTTT. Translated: CASSQDVGTPNQPQHF.

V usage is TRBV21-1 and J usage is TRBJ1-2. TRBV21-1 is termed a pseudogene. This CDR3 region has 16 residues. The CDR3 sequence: CASSKGPGSNNYGYTF. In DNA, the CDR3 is TGTGCCAGCAGCAAAGGGCCAGGCTCAAATAACTATGGCTACACCTTC.

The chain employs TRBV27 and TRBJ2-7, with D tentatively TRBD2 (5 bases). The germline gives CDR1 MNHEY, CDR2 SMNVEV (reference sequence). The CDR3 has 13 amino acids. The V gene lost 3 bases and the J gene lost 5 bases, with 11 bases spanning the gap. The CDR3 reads CASSFLAQDEQYF. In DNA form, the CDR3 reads TGTGCCAGCAGTTTTCTAGCCCAGGACGAGCAGTACTTC.

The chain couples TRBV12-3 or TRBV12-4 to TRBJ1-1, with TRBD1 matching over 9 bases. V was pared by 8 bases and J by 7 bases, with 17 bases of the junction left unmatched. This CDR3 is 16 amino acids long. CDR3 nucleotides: TGTGCCAGCCGAAGGAACAGGGGGCGCATTTTTGGTGAAGCTTTCTTT. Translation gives CASRRNRGRIFGEAFF.

The CDR3 spells CASSGGGLDKYSGANVLTF. DNA for the CDR3: TGTGCCAGCAGTGGTGGGGGACTAGACAAGTACTCTGGGGCCAACGTCCTGACTTTC. The V call is TRBV2, the J call TRBJ2-6; 8 bases fit TRBD2. This CDR3 contains 19 residues. The V segment lost 4 bases and the J segment 0 bases; nucleotides outside the gene matches: 11. The germline V gene has CDR1 SNHLY and CDR2 FYNNEI.

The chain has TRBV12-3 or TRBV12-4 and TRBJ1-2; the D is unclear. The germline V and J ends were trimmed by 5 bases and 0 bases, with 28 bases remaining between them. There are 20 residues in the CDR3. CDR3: CASSVKALHLGLAPNYGYTF. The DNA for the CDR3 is TGTGCCAGCAGTGTAAAGGCGCTCCACTTAGGATTGGCCCCTAACTATGGCTACACCTTC.

The CDR3 DNA sequence: TGCAGTGGGACCAGGGGGGGAGGGGGGAATCAGCCCCAGCATTTT. Protein product: CSGTRGGGGNQPQHF. The chain links TRBV20-1 to TRBJ1-5; 7 bases fit TRBD1. The CDR3 has 15 residues. CDR1 and CDR2 from the germline V gene are DFQATT and SNEGSKA (reference sequence). With 7 bases clipped from V and 4 bases from J, the junction kept 13 bases outside the gene matches.